This TCR beta chain is from a study of T cell repertoires in cytomegalovirus infection. Study-wide context: In the study, CMV epitopes included recently identified HLA-C-restricted and well-studied HLA-B-restricted ones. In public TCR beta signatures, there were indications of both CMV infection and matching HLA type.

TCRdb analysed the reads with MiXCR anew, one entry per CDR3 protein. Here the sample spans under 200,000 distinct CDR3 sequences, about 20% being singletons. This clonotype showed up many times. The target antigen is unknown. Germline V CDR1 and CDR2: MNHNS, SASEGT. The CDR3 covers 14 residues. V lost 1 base and J 0 bases, leaving 6 bases between the germline ends. This material consisted of CD8+ T cells from cultured PBMCs, taken from culture after CMV antigen stimulation. The sequence derives from a human donor in good health (CMV status not recorded). Some clones in this sample may be carry-over from other donors' samples. The V gene is TRBV6-1, the J gene TRBJ1-2; D is ambiguous. The CDR3: CASSEGLSNYGYTF. The CDR3 region has the DNA TGTGCCAGCAGTGAAGGGTTGTCTAACTATGGCTACACCTTC.